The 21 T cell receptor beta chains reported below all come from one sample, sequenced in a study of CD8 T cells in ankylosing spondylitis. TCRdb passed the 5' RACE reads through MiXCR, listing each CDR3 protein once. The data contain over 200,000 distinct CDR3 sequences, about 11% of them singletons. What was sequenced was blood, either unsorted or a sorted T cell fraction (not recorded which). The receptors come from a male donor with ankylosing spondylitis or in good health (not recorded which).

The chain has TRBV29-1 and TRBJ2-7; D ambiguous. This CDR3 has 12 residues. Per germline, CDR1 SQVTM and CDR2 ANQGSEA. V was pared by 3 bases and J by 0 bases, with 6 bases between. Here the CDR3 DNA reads TGCAGCGTTGATACGGACTCCTACGAGCAGTACTTC. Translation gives CSVDTDSYEQYF.

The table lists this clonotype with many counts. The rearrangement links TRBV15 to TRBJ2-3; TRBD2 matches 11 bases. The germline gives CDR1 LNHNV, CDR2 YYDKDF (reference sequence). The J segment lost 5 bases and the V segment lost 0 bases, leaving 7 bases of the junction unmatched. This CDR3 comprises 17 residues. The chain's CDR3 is CATSREGHSGGGDTQYF. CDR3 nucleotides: TGTGCCACCAGCAGAGAAGGCCATAGCGGGGGGGGAGATACGCAGTATTTT.

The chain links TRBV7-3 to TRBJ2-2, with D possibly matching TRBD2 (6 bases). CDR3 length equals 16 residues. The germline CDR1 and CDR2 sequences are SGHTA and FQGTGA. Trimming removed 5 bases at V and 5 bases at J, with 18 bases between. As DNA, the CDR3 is TGTGCCAGCAGCGCTGACATCGGTCGGGGGACCGGGGAGCTGTTTTTT. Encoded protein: CASSADIGRGTGELFF.

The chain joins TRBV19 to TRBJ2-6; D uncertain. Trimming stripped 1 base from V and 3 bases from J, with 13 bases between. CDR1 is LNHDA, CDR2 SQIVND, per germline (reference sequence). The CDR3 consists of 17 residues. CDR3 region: CASSIGDLGDGANVLTF. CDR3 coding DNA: TGTGCCAGTAGTATAGGGGATTTGGGTGATGGGGCCAACGTCCTGACTTTC.

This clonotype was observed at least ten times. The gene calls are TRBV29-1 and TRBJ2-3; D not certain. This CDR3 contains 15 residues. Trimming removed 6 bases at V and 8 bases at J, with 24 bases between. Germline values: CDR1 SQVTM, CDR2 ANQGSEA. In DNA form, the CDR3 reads TGCAGCGTCGAAATCCCGACGACGAGCGTAGCTACGCAGTATTTT. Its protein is CSVEIPTTSVATQYF.

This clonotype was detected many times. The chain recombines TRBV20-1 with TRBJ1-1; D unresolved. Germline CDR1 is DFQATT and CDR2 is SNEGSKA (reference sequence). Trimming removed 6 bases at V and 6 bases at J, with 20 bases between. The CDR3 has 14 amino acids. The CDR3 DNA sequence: TGCAGTGCGGGTAGTGGGATGGGTATGCCTGAAGCTTTCTTT. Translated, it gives CSAGSGMGMPEAFF.

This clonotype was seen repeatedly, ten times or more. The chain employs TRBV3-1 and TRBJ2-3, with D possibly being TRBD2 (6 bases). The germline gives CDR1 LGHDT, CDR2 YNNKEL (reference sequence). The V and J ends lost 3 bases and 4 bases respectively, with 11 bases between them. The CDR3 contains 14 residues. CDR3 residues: CASSHRGSSDTQYF. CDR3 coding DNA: TGTGCCAGCAGCCACCGGGGGTCGTCAGATACGCAGTATTTT.

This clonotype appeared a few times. In DNA form, the CDR3 reads TGTGCCACCGAAGGTGGGAGGGCACGCACAGATACGCAGTATTTT. Translating gives CATEGGRARTDTQYF. The rearrangement links TRBV25-1 to TRBJ2-3; 7 nucleotides line up with TRBD2. The ends lost 10 bases at V and 1 base at J; junction bases unmatched: 11. The length of the CDR3 is 15 residues. The germline CDR1 and CDR2 sequences are MGHDK and SYGVNS.

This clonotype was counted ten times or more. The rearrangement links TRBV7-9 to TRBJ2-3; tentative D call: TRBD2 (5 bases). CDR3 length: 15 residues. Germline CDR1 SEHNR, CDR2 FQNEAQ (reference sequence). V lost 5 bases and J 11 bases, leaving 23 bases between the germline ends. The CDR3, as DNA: TGTGCCAGCAGCCCGTATTCGGACCCGGGCGGAGGGCAGTATTTT. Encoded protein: CASSPYSDPGGGQYF.

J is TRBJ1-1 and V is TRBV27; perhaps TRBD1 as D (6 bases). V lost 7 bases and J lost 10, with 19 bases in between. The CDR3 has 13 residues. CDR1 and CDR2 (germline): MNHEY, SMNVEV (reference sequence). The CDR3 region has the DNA TGTGCCAGCATCCCCCAGCCCGGGGGGCGAGCTTTCTTT. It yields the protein CASIPQPGGRAFF.

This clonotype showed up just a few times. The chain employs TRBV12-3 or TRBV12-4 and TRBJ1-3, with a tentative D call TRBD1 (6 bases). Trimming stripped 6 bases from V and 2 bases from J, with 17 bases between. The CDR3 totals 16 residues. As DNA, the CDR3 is TGTGCCAGCAGCCCCCTCGCAGGGGACGCTGGAAACACCATATATTTT. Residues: CASSPLAGDAGNTIYF.

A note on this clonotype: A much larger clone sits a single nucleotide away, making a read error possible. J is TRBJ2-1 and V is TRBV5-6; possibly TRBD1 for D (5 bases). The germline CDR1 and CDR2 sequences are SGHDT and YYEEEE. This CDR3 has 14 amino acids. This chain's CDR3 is CASSLIVGQGEQLF. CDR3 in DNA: TGTGCCAGCAGCTTGATTGTAGGGCAGGGCGAGCAGTTGTTC.

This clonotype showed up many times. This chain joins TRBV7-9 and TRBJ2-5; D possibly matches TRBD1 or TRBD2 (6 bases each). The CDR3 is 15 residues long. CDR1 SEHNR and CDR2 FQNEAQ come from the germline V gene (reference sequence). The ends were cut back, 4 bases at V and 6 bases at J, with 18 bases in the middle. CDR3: CASSWGDTQKKTQYF. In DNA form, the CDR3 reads TGTGCCAGCAGCTGGGGGGACACACAAAAAAAGACCCAGTACTTC.

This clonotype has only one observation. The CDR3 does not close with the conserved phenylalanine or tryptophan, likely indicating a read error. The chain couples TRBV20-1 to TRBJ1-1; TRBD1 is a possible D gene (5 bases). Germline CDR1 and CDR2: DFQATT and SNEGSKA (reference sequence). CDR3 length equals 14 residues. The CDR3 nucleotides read TGCAGAGCTAGCAATCAGGGAGTCAACACTGAAGCTTTCTTA. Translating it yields CRASNQGVNTEAFL.

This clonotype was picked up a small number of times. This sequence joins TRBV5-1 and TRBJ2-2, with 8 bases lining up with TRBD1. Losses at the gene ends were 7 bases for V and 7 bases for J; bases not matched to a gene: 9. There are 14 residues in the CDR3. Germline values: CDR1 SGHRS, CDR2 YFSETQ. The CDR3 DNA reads TGCGCCAGCTGCCAGGGGGCTGGGGTCGGGGAGCTGTTTTTT. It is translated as CASCQGAGVGELFF.

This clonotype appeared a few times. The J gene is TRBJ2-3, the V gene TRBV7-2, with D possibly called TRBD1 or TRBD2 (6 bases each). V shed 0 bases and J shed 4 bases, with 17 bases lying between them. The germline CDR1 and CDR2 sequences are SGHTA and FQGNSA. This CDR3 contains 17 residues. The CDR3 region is CASSLAGPTGGADTQYF. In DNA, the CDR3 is TGTGCCAGCAGCTTAGCCGGGCCTACCGGGGGCGCAGATACGCAGTATTTT.

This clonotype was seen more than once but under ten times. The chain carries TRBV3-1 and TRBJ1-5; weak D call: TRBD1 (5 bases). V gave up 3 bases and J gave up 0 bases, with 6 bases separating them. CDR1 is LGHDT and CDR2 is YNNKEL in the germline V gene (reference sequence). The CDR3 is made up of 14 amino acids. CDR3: CASSQGHSNQPQHF. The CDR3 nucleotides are TGTGCCAGCAGCCAGGGGCATAGCAATCAGCCCCAGCATTTT.

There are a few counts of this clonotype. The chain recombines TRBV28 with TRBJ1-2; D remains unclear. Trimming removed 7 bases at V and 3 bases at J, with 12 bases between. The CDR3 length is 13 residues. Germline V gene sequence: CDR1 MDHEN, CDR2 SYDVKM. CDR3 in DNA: TGTGCCAGCAAATTGTCGCATGACTATGGCTACACCTTC. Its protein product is CASKLSHDYGYTF.

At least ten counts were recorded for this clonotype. CDR3 in DNA: TGCGCCAGCAGAGACCAGACTGCGCCAAGGTTCGACGAGCAGTACTTC. It specifies CASRDQTAPRFDEQYF. The chain carries TRBV5-1 and TRBJ2-7; no reliable D call. The CDR3 length is 16 residues. Between the trimmed V and J ends, which lost 5 bases and 5 bases, there was a span of 23 bases. CDR1 and CDR2 from the germline V gene are SGHRS and YFSETQ.

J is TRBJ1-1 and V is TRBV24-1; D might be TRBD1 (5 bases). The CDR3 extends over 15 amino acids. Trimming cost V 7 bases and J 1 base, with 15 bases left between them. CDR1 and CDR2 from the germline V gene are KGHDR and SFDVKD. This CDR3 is CATRGDRGPNTEAFF. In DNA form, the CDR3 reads TGTGCCACCAGGGGAGACCGGGGCCCGAACACTGAAGCTTTCTTT.

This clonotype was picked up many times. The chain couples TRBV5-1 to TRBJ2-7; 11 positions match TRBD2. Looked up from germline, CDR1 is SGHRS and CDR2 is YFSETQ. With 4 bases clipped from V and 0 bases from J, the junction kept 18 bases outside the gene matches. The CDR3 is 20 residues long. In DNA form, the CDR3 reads TGCGCCAGCAGCCCTACCTTCTCTAGCACTAGCGGGGGCCTCTCCTACGAGCAGTACTTC. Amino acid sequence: CASSPTFSSTSGGLSYEQYF.